A single sample is the source of the 8 T cell receptor beta chains below, sequenced in a study of T cells in Graves' hyperthyroidism and ophthalmopathy. RNA transcripts were the template for amplifying TCR beta CDR3 regions. With the HTBI primer set, the TCR CDR3 went through a first round of RT-PCR. TCRdb redid the calling of the multiplex PCR reads with MiXCR, one entry per CDR3 protein. This sample has hundreds of thousands of distinct CDR3 sequences, with 35% to 55% found just once. The sequenced sample was peripheral blood or thyroid tissue (not recorded which). The receptors derive from a woman between 18 and 29 years old with Graves' hyperthyroidism.

V usage is TRBV5-1 and J usage is TRBJ2-7, with D perhaps being TRBD1 or TRBD2 (5 bases each). The CDR3 has 13 residues. Germline loops: CDR1 SGHRS, CDR2 YFSETQ. Trimming left V 5 bases short and J 4 bases short, with 13 bases between. This chain's CDR3 is CASSRDAVYEQYF. For the CDR3, the DNA is TGCGCCAGCAGTCGGGACGCTGTTTACGAGCAGTACTTC.

Comment on this clonotype: A much larger clone is a single base away; this may be a read error. V is TRBV7-2 and J is TRBJ1-1; possible D gene TRBD1, 5 bases. The CDR3 totals 14 residues. The germline CDR1 and CDR2 sequences are SGHTA and FQGNSA. The CDR3 protein is CAGSSEGRNTEAFF. In nucleotides, the CDR3 is TGTGCCGGCAGCTCAGAGGGGCGGAACACTGAAGCTTTCTTT.

This clonotype was observed many times. V usage is TRBV25-1 and J usage is TRBJ2-2; TRBD2 matches 8 bases. Unmatched junction bases numbered 2, after V lost 1 base and J lost 7 bases. The germline CDR1 and CDR2 sequences are MGHDK and SYGVNS. This CDR3 is built from 14 residues. The CDR3 is CASSESGGNGELFF. The DNA for the CDR3 is TGTGCCAGCAGTGAATCGGGGGGGAACGGGGAGCTGTTTTTT.

This clonotype appeared many times. The germline gene is not matched at one end of the junction; a read error may be the cause. The chain's CDR3 is CASSLRGSEAFF. CDR3 bases: TGTGCCAGCAGCTTAAGGGGATCTGAAGCTTTCTTT. V gene TRBV5-1 combines with J gene TRBJ1-1; the D gene is possibly TRBD1 (5 bases). The germline gives CDR1 SGHRS, CDR2 YFSETQ. The CDR3 is 12 residues long.

J is TRBJ1-2 and V is TRBV7-9; 9 bases are a match to TRBD1. Germline lookup yields CDR1 SEHNR and CDR2 FQNEAQ (reference sequence). With V trimmed by 5 bases and J by 3 bases, 10 bases remained unmatched. The CDR3 is made up of 16 amino acids. The CDR3 here is CASSRTGAPRDYGYTF. Here the CDR3 DNA reads TGTGCCAGCAGCCGGACAGGGGCTCCGCGGGACTATGGCTACACCTTC.

This clonotype was recorded once. V and J are TRBV11-1 and TRBJ2-5; D is possibly TRBD2 (6 bases). The CDR3 loop spans 13 amino acids. Germline lookup yields CDR1 SGHAT and CDR2 FQDESV (reference sequence). Trimming took 5 bases from V and 5 from J, leaving 12 bases between them. CDR3: CASSLRAGETQYF. CDR3 nucleotides: TGTGCCAGCAGCCTCAGGGCGGGGGAGACCCAGTACTTC.

Concerning this clonotype itself: A junction end diverges from the germline sequence, so it may reflect a read error. The rearrangement joins TRBV7-9 to TRBJ2-5; the D gene is possibly TRBD2 (6 bases). Germline V CDR1 and CDR2: SEHNR, FQNEAQ (reference sequence). There are 15 residues in the CDR3. Written as DNA, the CDR3 is TGCGCCAGCAGCCAAAGCCAGGTGGAGGGAGAGACCCAGTACTTC. The encoded protein is CASSQSQVEGETQYF. Filled out from reference TRBV7-9 and TRBJ2-5, the complete variable domain reads DTGVSQNPRHKITKRGQNVTFRCDPISEHNRLYWYRQTLGQGPEFLTYFQNEAQLEKSRLLSDRFSAERPKGSFSTLEIQRTEQGDSAMYLCASSQSQVEGETQYFGPGTRLLVL.

This clonotype was observed at least ten times. This chain connects TRBV7-9 to TRBJ2-7; no definite D call. Germline CDR1 is SEHNR and CDR2 is FQNEAQ (reference sequence). Trimming took off 5 bases at V and 5 bases at J, with 13 bases between the two ends. The CDR3 is 13 amino acids. CDR3 nucleotide sequence: TGTGCCAGCAGCCTACCAATAGTAGACGAGCAGTACTTC. Translation gives CASSLPIVDEQYF.